The 28 T cell receptor beta chains presented below share a single source sample, sequenced in a study of graft-versus-host responses after intestinal transplantation. The method was immunoSEQ multiplex PCR; TCRdb's version includes in-frame clones alone and lacks a portion of them. In the table there are under 150,000 clones, 85% to 95% of which are singletons. What these receptors recognize is not known. This material consisted of unstimulated CD4+ T cells sorted from spleen or lymph node cells, taken before intestinal transplant. The receptor set was obtained from a human donor who received an intestinal transplant.

The V and J genes are TRBV5-1 and TRBJ2-3; TRBD2 matches 15 bases. J lost 3 bases, V lost 1 base, and 15 bases had no gene match. The CDR3 runs 21 residues. Per the germline V gene, CDR1 is SGHRS and CDR2 is YFSETQ. This CDR3 reads CASSLTTGGGTSGRSTDTQYF. The DNA of the CDR3 is TGCGCCAGCAGCTTGACCACGGGAGGGGGGACTAGCGGGAGGTCGACAGATACGCAGTATTTT.

The sample holds one count of this clone. The chain carries TRBV5-1 and TRBJ2-5, with D tentatively TRBD1 (5 bases). In germline, CDR1 is SGHRS, CDR2 YFSETQ. Trimming stripped 2 bases from V and 1 base from J, with 15 bases between. The CDR3 extends over 16 amino acids. The CDR3 is CASSFTSREPQETQYF. CDR3 nucleotide sequence: TGCGCCAGCAGCTTTACGTCCAGGGAACCCCAAGAGACCCAGTACTTC.

V gene TRBV18 combines with J gene TRBJ1-2; D not certain. The CDR3 is made up of 16 amino acids. V was trimmed by 4 bases and J by 7 bases, leaving 22 bases between them. Germline V gene sequence: CDR1 KGHSH, CDR2 LQKENI. CDR3 amino acids: CASSLERARRLAGYTF. Here the CDR3 DNA reads TGTGCCAGCTCACTTGAGAGGGCCCGGCGTTTGGCTGGCTACACCTTC.

This clone was counted a single time. The chain carries TRBV10-3 and TRBJ2-6; no clear D. V dropped 4 bases and J dropped 4 bases, with 11 bases sitting between them. The germline V gene has CDR1 ENHRY and CDR2 SYGVKD. CDR3 length: 15 amino acids. The CDR3, as DNA: TGTGCCATCAGTGTAAACCCCCTAGGGGCCAACGTCCTGACTTTC. This encodes CAISVNPLGANVLTF.

The chain is built from TRBV11-2 and TRBJ1-3, with a tentative D call TRBD1 (6 bases). The CDR3 is 14 residues long. V lost 6 bases and J lost 2, with 11 bases in between. CDR1 and CDR2 (germline): SGHAT, FQNNGV. The CDR3 coding sequence is TGTGCCAGCAGGAGGACAGACACTGGAAACACCATATATTTT. The encoded protein is CASRRTDTGNTIYF.

The CDR3 DNA is TGTGCCAGCAGGATCTCCGGGACTAGCGGGAGAAGGGAGCAGTTCTTC. Translated, it gives CASRISGTSGRREQFF. This sequence joins TRBV7-3 and TRBJ2-1; the match to TRBD2 covers 14 bases. V gave up 6 bases and J gave up 10 bases; unmatched junction bases: 11. CDR1 and CDR2 from the germline V gene are SGHTA and FQGTGA. The CDR3 has 16 residues. Full variable domain (outside the CDR3, taken from reference TRBV7-3 and TRBJ2-1): GAGVSQTPSNKVTEKGKYVELRCDPISGHTALYWYRQSLGQGPEFLIYFQGTGAADDSGLPNDRFFAVRPEGSVSTLKIQRTERGDSAVYLCASRISGTSGRREQFFGPGTRLTVL.

The chain has TRBV5-1 and TRBJ2-1, with D possibly called TRBD1 or TRBD2 (5 bases each). Germline lookup yields CDR1 SGHRS and CDR2 YFSETQ. Trimming removed 4 bases from V and 1 base from J, with 12 bases in between. The CDR3 is 15 residues long. The CDR3: CASSTRDGSYNEQFF. CDR3 DNA sequence: TGCGCCAGCAGCACCCGGGACGGATCCTACAATGAGCAGTTCTTC.

The chain joins TRBV5-1 to TRBJ2-7; 12 positions agree with TRBD2. Germline V gene lookup returns CDR1 SGHRS and CDR2 YFSETQ. Trimming removed 0 bases from V and 10 bases from J; junction bases left unmatched: 2. The CDR3 is 13 residues long. The CDR3 coding sequence is TGCGCCAGCAGCTTGGTGACTAGCGGGAGTCAGTACTTC. Its protein product is CASSLVTSGSQYF.

The chain recombines TRBV5-6 with TRBJ2-3, with D perhaps TRBD2 (6 bases). The CDR3 loop spans 16 amino acids. The V end was cut by 0 bases, the J end by 8 bases, with 19 bases between. CDR1 and CDR2 (germline): SGHDT, YYEEEE. The CDR3 spells CASSLAPGLSLGTQYF. DNA for the CDR3: TGTGCCAGCAGCTTGGCCCCGGGACTGTCCCTCGGTACGCAGTATTTT.

The J gene is TRBJ1-1, the V gene TRBV28; 8 bases fit TRBD1. CDR3 size: 17 residues. The trim removed 4 bases at V and 4 bases at J, leaving 14 bases unmatched. Germline-derived CDR1 and CDR2 are MDHEN and SYDVKM. CDR3 in amino acids: CASSSQTTGVWGTEAFF. For the CDR3, the DNA is TGTGCCAGCAGTTCACAAACGACAGGGGTCTGGGGCACTGAAGCTTTCTTT.

This chain connects TRBV6-5 to TRBJ1-1; the D gene is possibly TRBD1 (5 bases). Germline V CDR1 and CDR2: MNHEY, SVGAGI. This CDR3 has 15 residues. The V end was cut by 11 bases, the J end by 3 bases, with 22 bases between. The CDR3 DNA reads TGTGCCTCCCAAAGGGGTTCCGCGGGGCACACTGAAGCTTTCTTT. This codes for CASQRGSAGHTEAFF.

The chain has TRBV12-5 and TRBJ1-5; D is unresolved. The CDR3 runs 15 residues. V lost 3 bases and J lost 7, with 16 bases in between. Germline V gene data show CDR1 as LGHNT and CDR2 as FRNRAP. The CDR3 DNA follows: TGTGCTAGTGGTTTAGGACCCAATGCCTGGCAGCCCCAGCATTTT. Protein product: CASGLGPNAWQPQHF.

The V gene is TRBV28, the J gene TRBJ1-2; perhaps TRBD1 as D (6 bases). This CDR3 contains 12 residues. In germline, CDR1 is MDHEN, CDR2 SYDVKM. With 7 bases removed from V and 8 bases from J, the gap between germline ends came to 14 bases. CDR3: CASTPGGLGYTF. CDR3 sequence (DNA): TGTGCCAGCACCCCTGGGGGGCTCGGCTACACCTTC.

The chain couples TRBV10-3 to TRBJ2-1, with 9 bases aligning to TRBD2. CDR3 length: 16 residues. V lost 0 bases and J lost 4; bases outside the gene matches: 4. Germline V lookup: CDR1 ENHRY, CDR2 SYGVKD. The CDR3 loop reads CAISESVAGDYNEQFF. The CDR3 DNA reads as TGTGCCATCAGTGAGTCGGTAGCGGGGGATTACAATGAGCAGTTCTTC.

The genes are TRBV9 and TRBJ1-6; D ambiguous. The CDR3 runs 16 residues. Germline loops: CDR1 SGDLS, CDR2 YYNGEE. V lost 4 bases to trimming and J lost 0 bases, with 11 bases between them. The CDR3 reads CASSPRLSSYNSPLHF. The CDR3 nucleotides read TGTGCCAGCAGCCCCCGGTTGAGCTCCTATAATTCACCCCTCCACTTT.

The chain joins TRBV7-9 to TRBJ2-1, with D uncertain. CDR1 SEHNR and CDR2 FQNEAQ come from the germline V gene (reference sequence). Trimming removed 1 base from V and 9 bases from J, with 4 bases in between. The CDR3 runs to 11 residues. CDR3 sequence: CASSLEVEQFF. The CDR3 DNA is TGTGCCAGCAGCTTAGAGGTTGAGCAGTTCTTC. Complete variable domain (other parts from reference TRBV7-9 and TRBJ2-1): DTGVSQNPRHKITKRGQNVTFRCDPISEHNRLYWYRQTLGQGPEFLTYFQNEAQLEKSRLLSDRFSAERPKGSFSTLEIQRTEQGDSAMYLCASSLEVEQFFGPGTRLTVL.

The chain links TRBV7-2 to TRBJ1-4; tentatively, D is TRBD1 (6 bases). V lost 5 bases to trimming and J lost 5 bases, with 9 bases between them. This CDR3 is 13 amino acids long. From germline, CDR1 is SGHTA and CDR2 FQGNSA. The CDR3 sequence is CASSRDRNEKLFF. The CDR3 DNA is TGTGCCAGCAGCCGCGACAGGAATGAAAAACTGTTTTTT.

The rearrangement links TRBV11-3 to TRBJ2-7; D may be TRBD1 or TRBD2 (5 bases each). The germline V and J ends were trimmed by 5 bases and 7 bases, with 15 bases remaining between them. The CDR3 totals 13 residues. Germline V CDR1 and CDR2: SGHNT, YENEEA. The DNA of the CDR3 is TGTGCCAGCAGCCCGTCCGGGGCGCGGGAGCAGTACTTC. It translates to CASSPSGAREQYF. The entire variable domain, with the rest obtained from reference TRBV11-3 and TRBJ2-7, is as follows: EAGVVQSPRYKIIEKKQPVAFWCNPISGHNTLYWYLQNLGQGPELLIRYENEEAVDDSQLPKDRFSAERLKGVDSTLKIQPAELGDSAVYLCASSPSGAREQYFGPGTRLTVT.

The J gene is TRBJ1-1, the V gene TRBV5-1; maybe TRBD1 (6 bases). CDR3 length: 18 amino acids. CDR1 SGHRS and CDR2 YFSETQ come from the germline V gene. Deletions cut 2 bases from V and 3 bases from J, with 23 bases between. In nucleotides, the CDR3 is TGCGCCAGCAGCTTCACCCGGACGCGGGGGCTAATGGACACTGAAGCTTTCTTT. Encoded protein: CASSFTRTRGLMDTEAFF.

The chain carries TRBV9 and TRBJ1-2, with D maybe TRBD1 (6 bases). Germline V gives CDR1 SGDLS, CDR2 YYNGEE. The CDR3 has 14 residues. V shed 0 bases and J shed 5 bases, with 11 bases lying between them. CDR3 DNA sequence: TGTGCCAGCAGCGTAGGCTCACAGGGATATGGCTACACCTTC. Amino acids: CASSVGSQGYGYTF. Filled out from reference TRBV9 and TRBJ1-2, the complete variable domain reads DSGVTQTPKHLITATGQRVTLRCSPRSGDLSVYWYQQSLDQGLQFLIQYYNGEERAKGNILERFSAQQFPDLHSELNLSSLELGDSALYFCASSVGSQGYGYTFGSGTRLTVV.

V gene TRBV5-1 combines with J gene TRBJ2-7, with D hard to call. Germline V gene sequence: CDR1 SGHRS, CDR2 YFSETQ. This CDR3 is built from 14 residues. Between the trimmed V and J ends, which lost 0 bases and 1 base, there was a span of 8 bases. The CDR3 nucleotides are TGCGCCAGCAGCTTGGACTCGATATCCTACGAGCAGTACTTC. Its protein product is CASSLDSISYEQYF. The full variable domain, with the rest looked up from reference TRBV5-1 and TRBJ2-7, is KAGVTQTPRYLIKTRGQQVTLSCSPISGHRSVSWYQQTPGQGLQFLFEYFSETQRNKGNFPGRFSGRQFSNSRSEMNVSTLELGDSALYLCASSLDSISYEQYFGPGTRLTVT.

V is TRBV7-3 and J is TRBJ2-2; 7 bases are a match to TRBD2. Germline V gives CDR1 SGHTA, CDR2 FQGTGA. J lost 5 bases, V lost 1 base, and 7 bases had no gene match. The CDR3 extends over 16 amino acids. DNA for the CDR3: TGTGCCAGCAGCTTAAGTGGCGGGAGAACTACCGGGGAGCTGTTTTTT. This codes for CASSLSGGRTTGELFF.

The table lists this clone with a few counts. V gene TRBV6-1 combines with J gene TRBJ2-7, with unresolved D. Trimming removed 1 base from V and 7 bases from J, with 5 bases in between. Germline values: CDR1 MNHNS, CDR2 SASEGT. This CDR3 contains 11 residues. CDR3 amino acids: CASSEVMEQYF. For the CDR3, the DNA is TGTGCCAGCAGTGAAGTAATGGAGCAGTACTTC.

The sample holds one count of this clone. This chain links TRBV27 with TRBJ1-5; D remains unclear. Germline values: CDR1 MNHEY, CDR2 SMNVEV (reference sequence). This CDR3 spans 14 amino acids. Trimming stripped 5 bases from V and 7 bases from J, with 15 bases between. CDR3 region: CASSPTTVPQPQHF. DNA for the CDR3: TGTGCCAGCAGTCCGACGACGGTCCCCCAGCCCCAGCATTTT.

This chain uses TRBV6-6 with TRBJ2-5; possibly TRBD2 for D (6 bases). The germline V gene encodes CDR1 MNHNY and CDR2 SVGAGI (reference sequence). Trimming shortened V by 7 bases and J by 3 bases, and 15 bases separated the two germline ends. This CDR3 spans 14 amino acids. DNA for the CDR3: TGTGCCAGCACCCATAGGCGGGGAGAAGAGACCCAGTACTTC. Its protein is CASTHRRGEETQYF.

The V call is TRBV19, the J call TRBJ1-2; tentative D call: TRBD1 (5 bases). Trimming removed 4 bases at V and 7 bases at J, with 22 bases between. The germline gives CDR1 LNHDA, CDR2 SQIVND (reference sequence). The CDR3 is made up of 16 amino acids. The CDR3 here is CASSTPGRFKASGYTF. CDR3 in DNA: TGTGCCAGTAGTACCCCAGGGAGGTTCAAGGCCAGTGGCTACACCTTC.

The rearrangement uses TRBV28 and TRBJ2-7; TRBD1 matches at 9 bases. The CDR3 runs to 14 residues. Germline trimming cut 6 bases from V and 4 bases from J; bases unmatched to any gene: 7. CDR1 is MDHEN and CDR2 is SYDVKM in the germline V gene. The CDR3 sequence is CASRKTGGEYEQYF. DNA of the CDR3: TGTGCCAGCAGGAAAACAGGGGGCGAATACGAGCAGTACTTC.

The chain is built from TRBV18 and TRBJ2-1; D could derive from TRBD1 or TRBD2 (5 bases each). Germline V gene sequence: CDR1 KGHSH, CDR2 LQKENI. The length of the CDR3 is 18 residues. Trimming cost V 1 base and J 5 bases, with 21 bases left between them. CDR3 region: CASSPQPTFRGAHNEQFF. CDR3 DNA sequence: TGTGCCAGCTCACCACAACCAACGTTTCGAGGGGCTCACAATGAGCAGTTCTTC.